Below are 17 T cell receptor beta chains sequenced from a single sample in a study of blood T cell repertoires in COVID-19. The repertoire was sequenced with immunoSEQ multiplex PCR; TCRdb's copy has only in-frame clones and lacks some. The sample includes about 160,000 clones, more than 65% of them seen just once. Sequencing was done on a sample of PBMCs or T cells enriched from blood (not recorded which). All receptors come from a man aged 60-69 years who had recovered from COVID-19.

The chain links TRBV11-2 to TRBJ1-5; TRBD1 matches 7 bases. The germline CDR1 and CDR2 sequences are SGHAT and FQNNGV. This CDR3 comprises 14 residues. J lost 2 bases, V lost 5 bases, and 3 bases had no gene match. CDR3 in amino acids: CASSRDRGNQPQHF. The CDR3 bases are TGTGCCAGCAGCCGAGACAGGGGCAATCAGCCCCAGCATTTT.

This chain connects TRBV19 to TRBJ2-7, with D possibly matching TRBD1 (5 bases). The CDR3 is made up of 14 amino acids. The V end lost 1 base, the J end lost 8 bases, and 15 bases lay between the germline ends. The germline V gene encodes CDR1 LNHDA and CDR2 SQIVND (reference sequence). The CDR3 reads CASSIGHDSPKQYF. The CDR3 nucleotides are TGTGCCAGTAGTATAGGGCATGACAGCCCCAAGCAGTACTTC.

This clone was seen more than once but under ten times. This chain connects TRBV3-1 (or the pseudogene TRBV3-2) to TRBJ2-3; D remains unclear. The CDR3 runs to 15 residues. In germline, CDR1 is LGHDT, CDR2 YNNKEL (reference sequence). With 2 bases removed from V and 2 bases from J, the gap between germline ends came to 11 bases. The CDR3 coding sequence is TGTGCCAGCAGCCAACGTATAGACTCCACAGATACGCAGTATTTT. Its translation: CASSQRIDSTDTQYF.

The chain couples TRBV10-3 to TRBJ2-3; D possibly corresponds to TRBD2 (6 bases). The germline gives CDR1 ENHRY, CDR2 SYGVKD. The CDR3 runs to 15 residues. V lost 3 bases to trimming and J lost 5 bases, with 15 bases between them. CDR3 coding DNA: TGTGCCATCAGTGATCCGGGACTTAGGGGAGATACGCAGTATTTT. It yields the protein CAISDPGLRGDTQYF.

The J gene is TRBJ1-3, the V gene TRBV5-1, with D hard to call. The CDR3 spans 14 residues. V gave up 0 bases and J gave up 2 bases, with 6 bases separating them. CDR1 is SGHRS and CDR2 is YFSETQ in the germline V gene. The CDR3 loop is CASSLAVTGNTIYF. The DNA for the CDR3 is TGCGCCAGCAGCTTGGCAGTAACTGGAAACACCATATATTTT.

The count of this clone is one. The chain employs TRBV7-3 and TRBJ2-3; 8 nucleotides line up with TRBD2. Germline assignment: CDR1 SGHTA and CDR2 FQGTGA. Trimming cost V 2 bases and J 4 bases; bases outside gene matches: 14. The CDR3 is made up of 18 amino acids. CDR3 in amino acids: CASSLSSGPPRPPDTQYF. In nucleotides, the CDR3 is TGTGCCAGCAGCTTATCTAGCGGGCCTCCCAGGCCCCCAGATACGCAGTATTTT.

This chain uses TRBV19 with TRBJ1-1; 9 positions match TRBD1. The CDR3 length is 13 residues. Trimming cost V 5 bases and J 9 bases; bases outside gene matches: 7. Germline CDR1 reads LNHDA; CDR2 reads SQIVND (reference sequence). This chain's CDR3 is CASSLRGTGKAFF. The CDR3 coding sequence is TGTGCCAGTAGTTTGAGGGGGACAGGGAAAGCTTTCTTT. The complete variable domain, with remaining parts taken from reference TRBV19 and TRBJ1-1, reads DGGITQSPKYLFRKEGQNVTLSCEQNLNHDAMYWYRQDPGQGLRLIYYSQIVNDFQKGDIAEGYSVSREKKESFPLTVTSAQKNPTAFYLCASSLRGTGKAFFGQGTRLTVV.

V usage is TRBV14 and J usage is TRBJ1-1; no clear D. The germline CDR1 and CDR2 sequences are SGHDN and FVKESK. CDR3 length: 13 amino acids. Trimming stripped 3 bases from V and 1 base from J, with 6 bases between. CDR3 sequence: CASSQTRNTEAFF. CDR3 nucleotide sequence: TGTGCCAGCAGCCAGACAAGGAACACTGAAGCTTTCTTT.

The V call is TRBV27, the J call TRBJ2-3; 15 bases line up with TRBD2. The CDR3 sequence is 15 residues long. The germline gives CDR1 MNHEY, CDR2 SMNVEV (reference sequence). Trimming cost V 3 bases and J 6 bases; bases outside gene matches: 1. The CDR3 protein is CASSFGTSGRDTQYF. CDR3 DNA: TGTGCCAGCAGTTTCGGGACTAGCGGGAGGGATACGCAGTATTTT.

V is TRBV4-1 and J is TRBJ1-2; D possibly corresponds to TRBD1 (6 bases). In germline, CDR1 is MGHRA, CDR2 YSYEKL. This CDR3 has 14 residues. The germline V and J ends were trimmed by 0 bases and 4 bases, with 9 bases remaining between them. This CDR3 is CASSQEGGPYGYTF. The CDR3 region has the DNA TGCGCCAGCAGCCAAGAAGGGGGACCCTATGGCTACACCTTC.

The chain is built from TRBV6-5 and TRBJ2-2, with D perhaps matching TRBD1 (6 bases). Trimming stripped 8 bases from V and 4 bases from J, with 11 bases between. Germline CDR1 and CDR2: MNHEY and SVGAGI. This CDR3 is 13 amino acids long. DNA for the CDR3: TGTGCCAGCCCCCCGGACAGCACCGGGGAGCTGTTTTTT. Translated, it gives CASPPDSTGELFF.

V usage is TRBV19 and J usage is TRBJ1-5; 9 nucleotides align to TRBD1. From germline, CDR1 is LNHDA and CDR2 SQIVND (reference sequence). Losses at the gene ends were 8 bases for V and 6 bases for J; bases not matched to a gene: 5. This CDR3 contains 13 residues. The CDR3 sequence is CASRGTGSQPQHF. In DNA form, the CDR3 reads TGTGCCAGTCGGGGGACAGGGAGTCAGCCCCAGCATTTT.

The rearrangement uses TRBV6-5 and TRBJ1-2, with D tentatively TRBD1 (5 bases). The germline gives CDR1 MNHEY, CDR2 SVGAGI. The CDR3 totals 14 residues. Between the trimmed V and J ends, which lost 8 bases and 4 bases, there was a span of 17 bases. DNA of the CDR3: TGTGCCAGCCTAGGGAGGCAGGGAGGCTATGGCTACACCTTC. Encoded protein: CASLGRQGGYGYTF.

V gene TRBV7-2 combines with J gene TRBJ2-7; 8 bases fit TRBD1. V lost 3 bases to trimming and J lost 5 bases; unmatched junction nucleotides: 9. Per the germline V gene, CDR1 is SGHTA and CDR2 is FQGNSA. CDR3 length: 15 residues. The CDR3 DNA follows: TGTGCCAGCAGCTTGGCGGGCAGGGGGCCCAACGAGCAGTACTTC. Translated, it gives CASSLAGRGPNEQYF. The full variable domain, in which reference TRBV7-2 and TRBJ2-7 provide the parts outside the CDR3, is GAGVSQSPSNKVTEKGKDVELRCDPISGHTALYWYRQSLGQGLEFLIYFQGNSAPDKSGLPSDRFSAERTGGSVSTLTIQRTQQEDSAVYLCASSLAGRGPNEQYFGPGTRLTVT.

This chain joins TRBV10-3 and TRBJ1-5; TRBD1 matches 8 bases. Trimming at V came to 8 bases and at J to 6 bases, leaving 6 bases not matched to a gene. Per germline, CDR1 ENHRY and CDR2 SYGVKD. This CDR3 spans 13 amino acids. Here the CDR3 reads CAIGDRGGQPQHF. The CDR3 DNA is TGTGCCATCGGAGACAGGGGCGGTCAGCCCCAGCATTTT.

This chain links TRBV21-1 with TRBJ2-5; the table names TRBD1, a call not compared with the DNA. TRBV21-1 is a documented pseudogene. The CDR3 is made up of 15 amino acids. The CDR3 protein is CASSKEKGGQETQYF. CDR3 bases: TGTGCCAGCAGCAAAGAAAAAGGGGGTCAAGAGACCCAGTACTTC.

The CDR3 region has the DNA TGTGCCAGTCGTCCGGGTGGAGGAGCCAATCAGCCCCAGCATTTT. Residues: CASRPGGGANQPQHF. The J gene is TRBJ1-5, the V gene TRBV19; D remains ambiguous. CDR1 is LNHDA, CDR2 SQIVND, per germline (reference sequence). Deletions cut 8 bases from V and 3 bases from J, with 17 bases between. This CDR3 has 15 amino acids.